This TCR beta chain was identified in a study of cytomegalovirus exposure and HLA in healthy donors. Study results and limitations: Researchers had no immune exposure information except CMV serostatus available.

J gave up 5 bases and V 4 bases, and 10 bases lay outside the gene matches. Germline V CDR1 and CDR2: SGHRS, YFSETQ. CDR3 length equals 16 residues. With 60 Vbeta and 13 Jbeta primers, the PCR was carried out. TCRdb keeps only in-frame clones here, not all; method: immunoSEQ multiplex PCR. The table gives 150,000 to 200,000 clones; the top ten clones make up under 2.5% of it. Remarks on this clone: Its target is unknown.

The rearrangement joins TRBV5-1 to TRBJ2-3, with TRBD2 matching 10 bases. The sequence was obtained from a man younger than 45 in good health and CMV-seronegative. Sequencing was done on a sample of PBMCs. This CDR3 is CASSPPKREGLDTQYF. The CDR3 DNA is TGCGCCAGCAGCCCACCTAAGCGGGAGGGCCTAGATACGCAGTATTTT.